These T cell receptor beta chains were read from a single sample in a study of blood T cell repertoires in COVID-19. Only in-frame clones appear in the TCRdb table, and some are missing; sequencing was by immunoSEQ multiplex PCR. The table lists nearly 60,000 clones, around 89% of them singletons. The sample consisted of peripheral blood. The source is a man aged 55 to 70 with active COVID-19. The CDR3 runs from the conserved cysteine through the conserved F or W. Each record gives: V gene, clone size, D gene, CDR3 length, J gene, CDR3 DNA, CDR3 protein. A D gene is named only where the DNA matches it firmly. Rows may omit the clone size; those that give it use once, few, many or a size class.

V gene: TRBV7-8
clone size: NA
D gene: NA
CDR3 length: 14
J gene: TRBJ1-2
CDR3 DNA: TGTGCCAGCAGGGAGGGAACAGCTAACTATGGCTACACCTTC
CDR3 protein: CASREGTANYGYTF

V gene: TRBV2
clone size: NA
D gene: NA
CDR3 length: 14
J gene: TRBJ1-4
CDR3 DNA: TGTGCCAGCAGTGGAGTCTTTTATAATGAAAAACTGTTTTTT
CDR3 protein: CASSGVFYNEKLFF

V gene: TRBV4-2
clone size: once
D gene: TRBD2
CDR3 length: 15
J gene: TRBJ2-7
CDR3 DNA: TGTGCCAGCAGCCAAGATAAAAGCGGGAGCTACGAGCAGTACTTC
CDR3 protein: CASSQDKSGSYEQYF

V gene: TRBV9
clone size: NA
D gene: TRBD2
CDR3 length: 15
J gene: TRBJ2-3
CDR3 DNA: TGTGCCAGCAGCGAGACTAGCGGGAGCGCAGGTACGCAGTATTTT
CDR3 protein: CASSETSGSAGTQYF

V gene: TRBV6-5
clone size: NA
D gene: TRBD1
CDR3 length: 16
J gene: TRBJ2-2
CDR3 DNA: TGTGCCAGCAGTTACGGGACAGATATGAACACCGGGGAGCTGTTTTTT
CDR3 protein: CASSYGTDMNTGELFF

V gene: TRBV2
clone size: once
D gene: TRBD2
CDR3 length: 16
J gene: TRBJ2-3
CDR3 DNA: TGTGCCAGCACTGACGGCGGGGGGCCCCTCACAGATACGCAGTATTTT
CDR3 protein: CASTDGGGPLTDTQYF

V gene: TRBV7-9
clone size: NA
D gene: TRBD2
CDR3 length: 22
J gene: TRBJ2-1
CDR3 DNA: TGTGCCAGCAGCAACTACAGGGCCTCGGGACTAGCGGGAGAAAGTCATATCAATGAGCAGTTCTTC
CDR3 protein: CASSNYRASGLAGESHINEQFF

V gene: TRBV10-3
clone size: NA
D gene: NA
CDR3 length: 17
J gene: TRBJ1-6
CDR3 DNA: TGTGCCATCAGGAGATCTCTACTGAGCTTCTATAATTCACCCCTCCACTTT
CDR3 protein: CAIRRSLLSFYNSPLHF

V gene: TRBV2
clone size: NA
D gene: NA
CDR3 length: 14
J gene: TRBJ1-2
CDR3 DNA: TGTGCCAGCAGTGAGACCCCTTCAGGTAGTGGCTACACCTTC
CDR3 protein: CASSETPSGSGYTF

V gene: TRBV11-1
clone size: once
D gene: NA
CDR3 length: 14
J gene: TRBJ1-1
CDR3 DNA: TGTGCCAGCAGCTTGTGGGAGCAGAGCACTGAAGCTTTCTTT
CDR3 protein: CASSLWEQSTEAFF

V gene: TRBV21-1
clone size: NA
D gene: NA
CDR3 length: 15
J gene: TRBJ1-1
CDR3 DNA: TGTGCCAGCAGCAAGTTTAAGGGGATGAACACTGAAGCTTTCTTT
CDR3 protein: CASSKFKGMNTEAFF

V gene: TRBV15
clone size: NA
D gene: NA
CDR3 length: 15
J gene: TRBJ1-2
CDR3 DNA: TGTGCCACCAGCAGTCGTGGGGGGGCGAACTATGGCTACACCTTC
CDR3 protein: CATSSRGGANYGYTF

V gene: TRBV19
clone size: NA
D gene: NA
CDR3 length: 13
J gene: TRBJ2-3
CDR3 DNA: TGTGCCACCCGGGAAGCTAGCACAGATACGCAGTATTTT
CDR3 protein: CATREASTDTQYF

V gene: TRBV3-1/TRBV3-2
clone size: NA
D gene: NA
CDR3 length: 14
J gene: TRBJ1-5
CDR3 DNA: TGTGCCAGCAGCCAAGCGACACACAATCAGCCCCAGCATTTT
CDR3 protein: CASSQATHNQPQHF

V gene: TRBV13
clone size: NA
D gene: TRBD2
CDR3 length: 16
J gene: TRBJ2-2
CDR3 DNA: TGTGCCAGCAGCGCTCCCGGACTAGCCTGGGCCGGGGAGCTGTTTTTT
CDR3 protein: CASSAPGLAWAGELFF

V gene: TRBV6-2/TRBV6-3
clone size: NA
D gene: NA
CDR3 length: 17
J gene: TRBJ1-6
CDR3 DNA: TGTGCCAGCAGTTACTCGTCCAAGAGCTCCTATAATTCACCCCTCCACTTT
CDR3 protein: CASSYSSKSSYNSPLHF

V gene: TRBV5-6
clone size: NA
D gene: NA
CDR3 length: 12
J gene: TRBJ1-1
CDR3 DNA: TGTGCCAGCAGCCGGCGGGGTTTCATTGCTTTCTTT
CDR3 protein: CASSRRGFIAFF

V gene: TRBV5-6
clone size: NA
D gene: TRBD1
CDR3 length: 16
J gene: TRBJ2-7
CDR3 DNA: TGTGCCAGCAGCTTCTTGTCAGGCAGGGGGCGAGGTGAGCAGTACTTC
CDR3 protein: CASSFLSGRGRGEQYF

V gene: TRBV28
clone size: once
D gene: TRBD1
CDR3 length: 14
J gene: TRBJ1-5
CDR3 DNA: TGTGCCAGCAGTTCGGACAGGGGGCTTCAGCCCCAGCATTTT
CDR3 protein: CASSSDRGLQPQHF

V gene: TRBV3-1/TRBV3-2
clone size: NA
D gene: NA
CDR3 length: 14
J gene: TRBJ2-7
CDR3 DNA: TGTGCCAGCAGATTATCCGGGTCCTCCTACGAGCAGTACTTC
CDR3 protein: CASRLSGSSYEQYF

V gene: TRBV15
clone size: once
D gene: TRBD2
CDR3 length: 15
J gene: TRBJ2-1
CDR3 DNA: TGTGCCACCACACAGCGGGGGGGCCCTAACAATGAGCAGTTCTTC
CDR3 protein: CATTQRGGPNNEQFF

V gene: TRBV28
clone size: NA
D gene: NA
CDR3 length: 16
J gene: TRBJ2-7
CDR3 DNA: TGTGCCAGCAGTTTGAGGCAGGGTTGGCCTTACTACGAGCAGTACTTC
CDR3 protein: CASSLRQGWPYYEQYF

V gene: TRBV6-5
clone size: NA
D gene: TRBD1
CDR3 length: 16
J gene: TRBJ1-3
CDR3 DNA: TGTGCCAGCAGTTCGACAGGGGGCGCTTATGGAAACACCATATATTTT
CDR3 protein: CASSSTGGAYGNTIYF

V gene: TRBV4-2
clone size: NA
D gene: NA
CDR3 length: 20
J gene: TRBJ1-3
CDR3 DNA: TGTGCCAGCAGCCAAGATGGTCCCGCCATGGCGGGAGTATCTGGAAACACCATATATTTT
CDR3 protein: CASSQDGPAMAGVSGNTIYF

V gene: TRBV19
clone size: NA
D gene: TRBD2
CDR3 length: 15
J gene: TRBJ2-1
CDR3 DNA: TGTGCCAGTAGTATTCTAGCGGGAGGCCCCAATGAGCAGTTCTTC
CDR3 protein: CASSILAGGPNEQFF

V gene: TRBV5-4
clone size: NA
D gene: NA
CDR3 length: 13
J gene: TRBJ1-2
CDR3 DNA: TGTGCCAGCAGCTTGGGACAGAACTATGGCTACACCTTC
CDR3 protein: CASSLGQNYGYTF

V gene: TRBV28
clone size: NA
D gene: NA
CDR3 length: 14
J gene: TRBJ2-5
CDR3 DNA: TGTGCCAGCAGTTTGGGGGGGGCCTTGGAGACCCAGTACTTC
CDR3 protein: CASSLGGALETQYF

V gene: TRBV9
clone size: NA
D gene: TRBD2
CDR3 length: 15
J gene: TRBJ2-2
CDR3 DNA: TGTGCCAGCAGCGTATCTAGCGGGAGCGTAGGGGAGCTGTTTTTT
CDR3 protein: CASSVSSGSVGELFF

V gene: TRBV13
clone size: NA
D gene: NA
CDR3 length: 14
J gene: TRBJ2-7
CDR3 DNA: TGTGCCAGCAGCTTAACTAGCAGCCCTTACGAGCAGTACTTC
CDR3 protein: CASSLTSSPYEQYF

V gene: TRBV3-1/TRBV3-2
clone size: NA
D gene: TRBD1
CDR3 length: 13
J gene: TRBJ1-4
CDR3 DNA: TGTGCCAGCAGCCAAATTGGGCAGGGGGAACTGTTTTTT
CDR3 protein: CASSQIGQGELFF

V gene: TRBV29-1
clone size: NA
D gene: TRBD1
CDR3 length: 15
J gene: TRBJ2-7
CDR3 DNA: TGCAGCGCCCTTACGCGGGACAGGGACTTCTACGAGCAGTACTTC
CDR3 protein: CSALTRDRDFYEQYF

V gene: TRBV4-3
clone size: NA
D gene: NA
CDR3 length: 14
J gene: TRBJ1-2
CDR3 DNA: TGCGCCAGCAGCCAATCACTCCGGGGATATGGCTACACCTTC
CDR3 protein: CASSQSLRGYGYTF

V gene: TRBV7-2
clone size: once
D gene: TRBD1
CDR3 length: 15
J gene: TRBJ2-2
CDR3 DNA: TGTGCCAGCAGCACCCGGACAGGGTGGGACGGGGAGCTGTTTTTT
CDR3 protein: CASSTRTGWDGELFF

V gene: TRBV9
clone size: NA
D gene: NA
CDR3 length: 15
J gene: TRBJ2-1
CDR3 DNA: TGTGCCAGCAGCGTGATGGGGGGGCCGGGCAATGAGCAGTTCTTC
CDR3 protein: CASSVMGGPGNEQFF

V gene: TRBV19
clone size: NA
D gene: TRBD2
CDR3 length: 15
J gene: TRBJ2-1
CDR3 DNA: TGTGCCAGTAGCCGGGGGCGGGGGGCCTACAATGAGCAGTTCTTC
CDR3 protein: CASSRGRGAYNEQFF

V gene: TRBV6-5
clone size: NA
D gene: TRBD1
CDR3 length: 13
J gene: TRBJ1-5
CDR3 DNA: TGTGCCAGCCAGCAGGGGGCGAATCAGCCCCAGCATTTT
CDR3 protein: CASQQGANQPQHF

V gene: TRBV27
clone size: NA
D gene: TRBD1
CDR3 length: 15
J gene: TRBJ1-6
CDR3 DNA: TGTGCCAGCAGGACGGGACAGATCTACGATTCACCCCTCCACTTT
CDR3 protein: CASRTGQIYDSPLHF

V gene: TRBV6-1
clone size: NA
D gene: NA
CDR3 length: 14
J gene: TRBJ1-5
CDR3 DNA: TGTGCCAGCAGTGACGAGGGCTATTGGCAGCCCCAGCATTTT
CDR3 protein: CASSDEGYWQPQHF

V gene: TRBV7-8
clone size: NA
D gene: NA
CDR3 length: 14
J gene: TRBJ1-6
CDR3 DNA: TGTGCCAGCAGGGTCACAGGGAATAATTCACCCCTCCACTTT
CDR3 protein: CASRVTGNNSPLHF

V gene: TRBV11-2
clone size: NA
D gene: NA
CDR3 length: 15
J gene: TRBJ2-1
CDR3 DNA: TGTGCCAGCAGCCAACGTGGACTCCTCTACAATGAGCAGTTCTTC
CDR3 protein: CASSQRGLLYNEQFF

V gene: TRBV19
clone size: NA
D gene: TRBD1
CDR3 length: 16
J gene: TRBJ2-2
CDR3 DNA: TGTGCCAGTAGCTTGCTCCCTTACGACAGGGGGAGGGAGCTGTTTTTT
CDR3 protein: CASSLLPYDRGRELFF

V gene: TRBV6-2/TRBV6-3
clone size: NA
D gene: TRBD2
CDR3 length: 15
J gene: TRBJ2-1
CDR3 DNA: TGTGCCAGCAGTCTTACTAGCGGGAGGGCCAATGAGCAGTTCTTC
CDR3 protein: CASSLTSGRANEQFF